This paragraph covers one T cell receptor beta chain sequence. No antigen is known for it. This sample was taken from a study of T cell clonotyping in hematopoietic cell transplantation. Study-wide points: Few recipient clonotypes overlapped donors; over 97% were de novo at given depth.

Recipient blood drawn about 28 days pretransplant and days 30, 100, 180 after. Profiled with immunoSEQ multiplex PCR; TCRdb holds only in-frame clones, not every one. The sample carries about 5,300 clones, about 26% recorded once. The TCR comes from a male patient aged 35 to 55 who had an allogeneic stem cell transplant from an unrelated donor, so the T cells may come from the graft donor. Some clones in this sample may be carry-over from other donors' samples. The source was peripheral blood mononuclear cells, collected 180 days after allogeneic stem cell transplant.

CDR3: CAWAYGYGYTF. The CDR3 nucleotides read TGTGCCTGGGCCTATGGCTATGGCTACACCTTC. The chain couples TRBV30 to TRBJ1-2; unclear D gene. The germline V and J ends were trimmed by 5 bases and 4 bases, with 8 bases remaining between them. Germline V gives CDR1 GTSNPN, CDR2 SVGIG (reference sequence). The CDR3 extends over 11 amino acids.